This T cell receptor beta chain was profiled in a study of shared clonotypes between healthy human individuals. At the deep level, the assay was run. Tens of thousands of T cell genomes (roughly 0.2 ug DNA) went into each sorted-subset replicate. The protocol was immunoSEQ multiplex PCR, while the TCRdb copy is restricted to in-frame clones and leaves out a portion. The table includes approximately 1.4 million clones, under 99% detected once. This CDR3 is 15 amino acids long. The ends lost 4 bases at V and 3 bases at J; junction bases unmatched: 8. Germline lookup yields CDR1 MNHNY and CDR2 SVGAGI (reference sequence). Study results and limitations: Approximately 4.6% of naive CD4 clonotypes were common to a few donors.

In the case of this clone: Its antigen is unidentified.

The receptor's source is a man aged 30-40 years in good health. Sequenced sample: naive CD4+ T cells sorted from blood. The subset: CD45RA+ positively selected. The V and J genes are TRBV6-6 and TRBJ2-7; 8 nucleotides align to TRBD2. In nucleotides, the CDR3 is TGTGCCAGCAGTTTCCCTCCTAGCGGGTACTACGAGCAGTACTTC. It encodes CASSFPPSGYYEQYF.